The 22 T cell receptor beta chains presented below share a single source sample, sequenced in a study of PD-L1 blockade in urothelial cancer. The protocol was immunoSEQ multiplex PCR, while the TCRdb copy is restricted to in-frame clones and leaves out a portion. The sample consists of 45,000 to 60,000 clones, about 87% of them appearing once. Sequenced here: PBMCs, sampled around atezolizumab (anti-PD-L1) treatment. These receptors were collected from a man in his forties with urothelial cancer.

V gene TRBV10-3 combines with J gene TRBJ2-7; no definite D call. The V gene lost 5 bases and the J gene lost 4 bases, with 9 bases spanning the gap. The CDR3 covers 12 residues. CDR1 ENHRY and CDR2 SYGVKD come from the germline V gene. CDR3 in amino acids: CAISKSPYEQYF. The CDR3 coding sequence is TGTGCCATCAGTAAGAGTCCGTACGAGCAGTACTTC.

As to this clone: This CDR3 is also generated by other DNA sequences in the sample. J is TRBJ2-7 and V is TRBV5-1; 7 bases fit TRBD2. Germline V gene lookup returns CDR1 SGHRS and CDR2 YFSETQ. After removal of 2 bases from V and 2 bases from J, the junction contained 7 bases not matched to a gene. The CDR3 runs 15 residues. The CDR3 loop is CASSLVAGTTYEQYF. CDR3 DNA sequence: TGCGCCAGCAGCTTAGTAGCGGGTACCACCTACGAGCAGTACTTC. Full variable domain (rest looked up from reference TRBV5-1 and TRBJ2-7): KAGVTQTPRYLIKTRGQQVTLSCSPISGHRSVSWYQQTPGQGLQFLFEYFSETQRNKGNFPGRFSGRQFSNSRSEMNVSTLELGDSALYLCASSLVAGTTYEQYFGPGTRLTVT.

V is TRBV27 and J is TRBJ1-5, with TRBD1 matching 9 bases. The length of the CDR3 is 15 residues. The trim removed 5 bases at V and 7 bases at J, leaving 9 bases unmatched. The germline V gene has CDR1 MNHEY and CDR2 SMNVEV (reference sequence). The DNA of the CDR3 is TGTGCCAGCAGTCAAAACAGGGGGCTAGAGCAGCCCCAGCATTTT. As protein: CASSQNRGLEQPQHF.

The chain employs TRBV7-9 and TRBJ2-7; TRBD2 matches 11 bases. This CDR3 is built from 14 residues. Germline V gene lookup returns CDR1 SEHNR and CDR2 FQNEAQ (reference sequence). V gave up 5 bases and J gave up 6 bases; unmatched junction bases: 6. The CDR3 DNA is TGTGCCAGCAGCCGACTAGCGGGAAAGAGCGAGCAGTACTTC. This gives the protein CASSRLAGKSEQYF.

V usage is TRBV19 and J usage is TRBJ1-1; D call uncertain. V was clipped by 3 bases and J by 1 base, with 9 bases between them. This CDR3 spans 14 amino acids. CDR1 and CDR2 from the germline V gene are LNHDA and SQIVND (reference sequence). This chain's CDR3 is CASSIITANTEAFF. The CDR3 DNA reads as TGTGCCAGTAGTATTATAACAGCGAACACTGAAGCTTTCTTT.

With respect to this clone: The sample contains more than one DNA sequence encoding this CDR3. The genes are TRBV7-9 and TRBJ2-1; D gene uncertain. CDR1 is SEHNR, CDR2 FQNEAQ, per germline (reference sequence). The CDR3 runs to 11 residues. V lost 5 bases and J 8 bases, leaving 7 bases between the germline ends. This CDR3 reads CASSPQDEQFF. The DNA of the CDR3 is TGTGCCAGCAGCCCTCAGGATGAGCAGTTCTTC.

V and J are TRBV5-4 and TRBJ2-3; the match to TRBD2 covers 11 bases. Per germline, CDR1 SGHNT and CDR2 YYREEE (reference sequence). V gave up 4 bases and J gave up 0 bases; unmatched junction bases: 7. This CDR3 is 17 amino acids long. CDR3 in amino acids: CASSLPGTSGSTDTQYF. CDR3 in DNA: TGTGCCAGCAGCCTCCCCGGGACTAGCGGTAGCACAGATACGCAGTATTTT.

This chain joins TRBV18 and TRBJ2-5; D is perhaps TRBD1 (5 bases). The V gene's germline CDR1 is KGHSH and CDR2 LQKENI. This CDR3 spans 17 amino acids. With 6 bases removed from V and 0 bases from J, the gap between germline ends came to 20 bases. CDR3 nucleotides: TGTGCCAGCTCCCTTCTATCAGGGCTGGGGTACCAAGAGACCCAGTACTTC. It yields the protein CASSLLSGLGYQETQYF.

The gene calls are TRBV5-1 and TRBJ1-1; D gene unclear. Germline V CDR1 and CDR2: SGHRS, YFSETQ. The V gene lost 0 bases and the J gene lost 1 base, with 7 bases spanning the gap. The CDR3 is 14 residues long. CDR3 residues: CASSLDSGNTEAFF. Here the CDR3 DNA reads TGCGCCAGCAGCTTGGACAGCGGGAACACTGAAGCTTTCTTT.

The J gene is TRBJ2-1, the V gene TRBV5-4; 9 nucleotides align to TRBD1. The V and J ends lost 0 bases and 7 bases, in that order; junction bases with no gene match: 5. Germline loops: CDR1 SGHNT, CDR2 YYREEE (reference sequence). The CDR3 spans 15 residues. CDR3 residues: CASSLGGQGTNEQFF. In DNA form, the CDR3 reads TGTGCCAGCAGCTTGGGGGGACAGGGAACGAATGAGCAGTTCTTC. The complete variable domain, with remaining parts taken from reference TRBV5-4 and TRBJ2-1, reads ETGVTQSPTHLIKTRGQQVTLRCSSQSGHNTVSWYQQALGQGPQFIFQYYREEENGRGNFPPRFSGLQFPNYSSELNVNALELDDSALYLCASSLGGQGTNEQFFGPGTRLTVL.

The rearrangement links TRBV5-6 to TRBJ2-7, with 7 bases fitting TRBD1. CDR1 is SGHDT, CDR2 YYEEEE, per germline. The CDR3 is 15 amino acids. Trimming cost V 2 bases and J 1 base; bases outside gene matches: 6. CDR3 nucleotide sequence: TGTGCCAGCAGCTTTACAGGGGCAAGATCCTACGAGCAGTACTTC. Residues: CASSFTGARSYEQYF.

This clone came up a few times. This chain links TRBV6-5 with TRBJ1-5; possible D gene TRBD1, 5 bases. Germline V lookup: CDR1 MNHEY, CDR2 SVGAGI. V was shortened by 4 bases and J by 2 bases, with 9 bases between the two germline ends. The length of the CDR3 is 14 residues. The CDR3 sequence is CASSSGFGNQPQHF. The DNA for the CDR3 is TGTGCCAGCAGTTCAGGGTTTGGCAATCAGCCCCAGCATTTT.

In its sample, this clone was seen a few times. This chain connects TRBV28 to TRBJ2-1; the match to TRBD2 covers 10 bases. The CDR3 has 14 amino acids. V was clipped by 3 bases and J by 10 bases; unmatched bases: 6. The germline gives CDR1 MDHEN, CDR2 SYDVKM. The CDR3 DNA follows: TGTGCCAGCAGTTTGGGTAGCGGGAGGATCGAGCAGTTCTTC. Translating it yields CASSLGSGRIEQFF.

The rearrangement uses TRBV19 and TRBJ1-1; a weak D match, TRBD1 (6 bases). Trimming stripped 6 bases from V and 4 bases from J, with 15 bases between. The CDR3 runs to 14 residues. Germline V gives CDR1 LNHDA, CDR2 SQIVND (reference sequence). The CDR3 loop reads CASRGDTRITEAFF. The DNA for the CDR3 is TGTGCCAGTAGGGGGGACACGAGAATCACTGAAGCTTTCTTT.

CDR3 amino acids: CASSSLAGGPGGAQYF. CDR3 nucleotide sequence: TGTGCCAGCAGCAGTCTAGCGGGAGGCCCGGGGGGGGCGCAGTATTTT. This chain connects TRBV27 to TRBJ2-3, with TRBD2 matching over 11 bases. V shed 6 bases, J shed 10 bases, and the junction held 15 bases outside the gene matches. The CDR3 has 16 residues. Germline V gene lookup returns CDR1 MNHEY and CDR2 SMNVEV (reference sequence).

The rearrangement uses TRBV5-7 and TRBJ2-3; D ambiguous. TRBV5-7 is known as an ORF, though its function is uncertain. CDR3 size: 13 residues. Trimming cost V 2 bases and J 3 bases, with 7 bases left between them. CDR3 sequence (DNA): TGTGCCAGCAGCTTCTTAGTTACAGATACGCAGTATTTT. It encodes CASSFLVTDTQYF.

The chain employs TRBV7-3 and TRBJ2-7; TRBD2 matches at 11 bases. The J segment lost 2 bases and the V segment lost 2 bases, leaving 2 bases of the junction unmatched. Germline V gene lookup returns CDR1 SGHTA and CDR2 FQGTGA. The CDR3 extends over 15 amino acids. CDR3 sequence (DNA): TGTGCCAGCAGCTTAGGGACTAGCGGTCCCTACGAGCAGTACTTC. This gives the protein CASSLGTSGPYEQYF.

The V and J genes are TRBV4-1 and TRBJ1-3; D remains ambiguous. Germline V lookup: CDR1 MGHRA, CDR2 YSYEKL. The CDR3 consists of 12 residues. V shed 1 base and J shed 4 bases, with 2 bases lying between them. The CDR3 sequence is CASSQAGNTIYF. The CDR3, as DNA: TGCGCCAGCAGCCAAGCGGGAAACACCATATATTTT.

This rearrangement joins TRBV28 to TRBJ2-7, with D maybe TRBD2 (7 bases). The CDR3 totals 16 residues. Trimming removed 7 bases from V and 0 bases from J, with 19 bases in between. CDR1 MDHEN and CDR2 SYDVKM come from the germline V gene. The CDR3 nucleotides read TGTGCCAGCAAGGGGGGGGGCCTTTCCTCCTCCTACGAGCAGTACTTC. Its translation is CASKGGGLSSSYEQYF.

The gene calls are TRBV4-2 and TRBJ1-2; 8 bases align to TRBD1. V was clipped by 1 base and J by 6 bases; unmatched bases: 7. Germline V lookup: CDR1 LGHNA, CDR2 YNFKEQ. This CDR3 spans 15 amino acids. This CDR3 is CASSQARGQANGYTF. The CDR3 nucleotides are TGTGCCAGCAGCCAAGCCAGGGGACAGGCCAATGGCTACACCTTC.

The CDR3 spells CASKPGSQGSQHF. The CDR3, as DNA: TGTGCCAGCAAGCCAGGTAGTCAGGGGTCCCAGCATTTT. The V gene is TRBV2, the J gene TRBJ1-5, with D perhaps matching TRBD1 (6 bases). V was pared by 7 bases and J by 11 bases, with 18 bases between. In germline, CDR1 is SNHLY, CDR2 FYNNEI. This CDR3 region has 13 residues.

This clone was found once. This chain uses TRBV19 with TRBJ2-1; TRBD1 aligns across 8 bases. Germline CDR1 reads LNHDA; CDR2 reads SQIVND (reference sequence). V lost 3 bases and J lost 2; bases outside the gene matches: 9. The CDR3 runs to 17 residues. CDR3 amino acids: CASSIRRQGIAYNEQFF. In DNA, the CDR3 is TGTGCCAGTAGTATTCGGAGACAGGGGATCGCCTACAATGAGCAGTTCTTC.